This record covers a single T cell receptor beta chain. Its cognate antigen is unknown. This specimen belongs to a study of T cell responses to AZD1222 COVID-19 vaccine. Whole-study findings and limits: Vaccine-associated CD4 TCRs spanned spike, dominant at 160-218 and 743-854. Increased Spike-specific TCR breadth and depth were observed after two AZD1222 doses. Donors were chiefly white British, with a greater number of females, and clonal diversity was perhaps underestimated.

The CDR3 length is 14 residues. The germline gives CDR1 SGHRS, CDR2 YFSETQ. V lost 1 base and J lost 2, with 9 bases in between. Some clones are missing from TCRdb's copy, which holds only in-frame ones; the method was immunoSEQ multiplex PCR. The top ten clones hold approximately 9.4% of a sample with around 100,000 clones, about 86% of them seen once. The receptor comes from an adult in good health. The chain employs TRBV5-1 and TRBJ2-5, with D unresolved. Material: peripheral blood, obtained on day 0 of AZD1222 vaccination. The CDR3 DNA reads TGCGCCAGCAGCTTGCAGTTGGGGCAAGAGACCCAGTACTTC. Its translation: CASSLQLGQETQYF.